Here is one T cell receptor (beta chain) with its context. Profiling relied on immunoSEQ multiplex PCR, and the TCRdb table lists in-frame clones only, not all of them. Here the sample spans 40,000 to 60,000 clones, just over 85% being singletons. The sample comes from a study of OX40 agonist ivuxolimab in advanced cancers. The overall study: Aged roughly 23 to 79 with a mean of roughly 63 years, they were 82.7% male.

Deletions cut 2 bases from V and 4 bases from J, with 14 bases between. Germline CDR1 SGHRS, CDR2 YFSETQ. CDR3 length equals 15 residues. The TCR sequence derives from an adult with an advanced solid tumor such as melanoma, head and neck, liver or kidney cancer. The chain joins TRBV5-1 to TRBJ2-3; tentative D call: TRBD1 (6 bases). The sequencing used CD4+ or CD8+ T cells sorted from blood, collected in a trial of the OX40 agonist ivuxolimab. The CDR3 DNA reads as TGCGCCAGCAGCTTACAGGGCTCGAACTCAGATACGCAGTATTTT. This translates into CASSLQGSNSDTQYF.